This TCR beta chain derives from a study of beta chain features in type 1 diabetes. On the study more broadly: Regarding age, gender and cell yields, patients proved similar to healthy donors.

CDR1 and CDR2 (germline): SGHRS, YFSETQ. The CDR3 extends over 15 amino acids. V was pared by 4 bases and J by 5 bases, with 5 bases of the junction left unmatched. Expressed TCRB transcripts were sequenced after all isolated RNA was converted to cDNA. Method: immunoSEQ multiplex PCR; TCRdb's copy keeps in-frame clones and lacks some. Altogether nearly 250,000 clones are present, around 68% being singletons, with the ten largest covering about 0.05%. All sorted populations exceeded 95% purity. This sequence was found in a man younger than 40 in good health. The V gene is TRBV5-1, the J gene TRBJ2-1, with 11 bases aligning to TRBD2. The sequenced sample consisted of naive CD4+ T cells from blood. The CDR3: CASSPGLAGNNEQFF. Here the CDR3 DNA reads TGCGCCAGCAGCCCAGGACTAGCGGGTAACAATGAGCAGTTCTTC. Full variable domain (remainder filled in from reference TRBV5-1 and TRBJ2-1): KAGVTQTPRYLIKTRGQQVTLSCSPISGHRSVSWYQQTPGQGLQFLFEYFSETQRNKGNFPGRFSGRQFSNSRSEMNVSTLELGDSALYLCASSPGLAGNNEQFFGPGTRLTVL.